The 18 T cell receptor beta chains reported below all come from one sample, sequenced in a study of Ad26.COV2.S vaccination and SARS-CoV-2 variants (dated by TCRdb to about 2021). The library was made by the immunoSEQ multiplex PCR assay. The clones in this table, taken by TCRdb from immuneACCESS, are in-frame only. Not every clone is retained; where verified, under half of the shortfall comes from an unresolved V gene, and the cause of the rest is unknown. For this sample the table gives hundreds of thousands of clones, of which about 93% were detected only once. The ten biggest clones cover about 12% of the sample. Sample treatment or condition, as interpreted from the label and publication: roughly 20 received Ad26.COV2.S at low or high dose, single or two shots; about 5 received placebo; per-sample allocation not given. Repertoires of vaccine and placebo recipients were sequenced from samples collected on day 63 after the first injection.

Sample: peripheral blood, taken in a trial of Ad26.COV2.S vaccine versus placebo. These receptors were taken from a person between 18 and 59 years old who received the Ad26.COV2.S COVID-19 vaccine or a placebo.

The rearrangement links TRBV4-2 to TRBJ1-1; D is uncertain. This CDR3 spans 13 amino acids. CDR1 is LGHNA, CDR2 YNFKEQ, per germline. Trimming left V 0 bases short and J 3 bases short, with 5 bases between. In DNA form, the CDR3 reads TGTGCCAGCAGCCAAGAAGGATACACTGAAGCTTTCTTT. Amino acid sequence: CASSQEGYTEAFF.

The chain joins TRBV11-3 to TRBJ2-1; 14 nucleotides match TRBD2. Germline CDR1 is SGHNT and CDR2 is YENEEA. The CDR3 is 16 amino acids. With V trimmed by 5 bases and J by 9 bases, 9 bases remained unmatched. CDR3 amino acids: CASSNRLAGGPSEQFF. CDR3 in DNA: TGTGCCAGCAGCAACCGACTAGCGGGAGGGCCATCTGAGCAGTTCTTC.

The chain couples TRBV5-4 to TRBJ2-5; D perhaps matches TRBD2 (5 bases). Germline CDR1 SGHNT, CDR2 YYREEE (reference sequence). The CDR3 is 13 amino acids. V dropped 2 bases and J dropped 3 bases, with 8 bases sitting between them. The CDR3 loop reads CASSFGLEETQYF. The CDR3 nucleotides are TGTGCCAGCAGCTTCGGACTGGAAGAGACCCAGTACTTC.

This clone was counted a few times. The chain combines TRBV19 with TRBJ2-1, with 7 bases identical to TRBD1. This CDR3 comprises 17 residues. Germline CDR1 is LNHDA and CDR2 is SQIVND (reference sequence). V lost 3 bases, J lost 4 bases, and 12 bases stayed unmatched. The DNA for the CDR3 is TGTGCCAGTAGTATCGAGGGGGCGACTACGGGATACAATGAGCAGTTCTTC. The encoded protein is CASSIEGATTGYNEQFF.

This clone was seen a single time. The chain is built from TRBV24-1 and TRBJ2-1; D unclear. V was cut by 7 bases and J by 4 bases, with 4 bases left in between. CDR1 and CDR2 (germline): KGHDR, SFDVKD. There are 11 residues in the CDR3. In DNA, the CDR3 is TGTGCCACCAGCCTTTACAATGAGCAGTTCTTC. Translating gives CATSLYNEQFF.

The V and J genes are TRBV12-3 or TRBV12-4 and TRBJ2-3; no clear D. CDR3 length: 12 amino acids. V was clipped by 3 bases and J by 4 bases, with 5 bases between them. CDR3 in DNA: TGTGCCAGCAGTTTTAAGGCAGATACGCAGTATTTT. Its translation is CASSFKADTQYF.

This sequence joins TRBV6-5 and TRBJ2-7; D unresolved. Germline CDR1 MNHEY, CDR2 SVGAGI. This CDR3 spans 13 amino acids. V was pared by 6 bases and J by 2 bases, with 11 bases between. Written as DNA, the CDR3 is TGTGCCAGCAGCCCCGGCAGTGCCTACGAGCAGTACTTC. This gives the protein CASSPGSAYEQYF.

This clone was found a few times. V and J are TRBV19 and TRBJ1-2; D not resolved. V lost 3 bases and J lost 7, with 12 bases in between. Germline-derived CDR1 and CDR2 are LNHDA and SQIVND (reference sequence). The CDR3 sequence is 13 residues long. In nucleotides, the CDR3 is TGTGCCAGTAGTATTTCCCCCGGGTTTGGCTACACCTTC. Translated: CASSISPGFGYTF.

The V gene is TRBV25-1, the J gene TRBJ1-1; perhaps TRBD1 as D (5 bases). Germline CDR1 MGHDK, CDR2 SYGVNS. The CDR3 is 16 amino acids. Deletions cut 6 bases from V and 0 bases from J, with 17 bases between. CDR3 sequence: CASRGSGVGMNTEAFF. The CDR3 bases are TGTGCCAGCAGGGGATCGGGGGTGGGGATGAACACTGAAGCTTTCTTT.

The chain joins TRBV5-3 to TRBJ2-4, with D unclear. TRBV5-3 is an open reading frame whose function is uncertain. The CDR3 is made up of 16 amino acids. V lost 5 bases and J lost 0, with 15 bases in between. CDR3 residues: CARRYRSKLAKNIQYF. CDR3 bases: TGTGCCAGAAGATATAGGAGTAAGCTAGCCAAAAACATTCAGTACTTC.

CDR3 protein: CSAASGSSYEQYF. CDR3 in DNA: TGCAGCGCTGCGAGCGGGAGCTCCTACGAGCAGTACTTC. V gene TRBV29-1 combines with J gene TRBJ2-7; 8 bases are shared with TRBD2. Trimming at V came to 7 bases and at J to 0 bases, leaving 5 bases not matched to a gene. Germline V gene sequence: CDR1 SQVTM, CDR2 ANQGSEA. This CDR3 region has 13 residues.

The CDR3 here is CASSLGDEGDGYTF. The CDR3 DNA follows: TGTGCCAGCAGCTTAGGAGATGAGGGAGATGGCTACACCTTC. The genes are TRBV7-2 and TRBJ1-2; D is unclear. This CDR3 contains 14 residues. Germline assignment: CDR1 SGHTA and CDR2 FQGNSA. The V end lost 1 base, the J end lost 6 bases, and 12 bases lay between the germline ends.

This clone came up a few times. CDR3 region: CASSPRQGKGYEQYF. CDR3 DNA sequence: TGTGCCAGCAGCCCAAGACAGGGGAAGGGATACGAGCAGTACTTC. The chain is built from TRBV9 and TRBJ2-7, with 8 nucleotides matching TRBD1. The CDR3 contains 15 residues. With V trimmed by 4 bases and J by 4 bases, 10 bases remained unmatched. The germline V gene has CDR1 SGDLS and CDR2 YYNGEE.

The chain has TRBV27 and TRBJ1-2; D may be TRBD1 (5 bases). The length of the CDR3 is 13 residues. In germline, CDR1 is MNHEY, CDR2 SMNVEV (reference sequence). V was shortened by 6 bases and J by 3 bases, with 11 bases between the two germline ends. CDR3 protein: CASSLRVHYGYTF. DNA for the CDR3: TGTGCCAGCAGCCTCAGGGTCCACTATGGCTACACCTTC.

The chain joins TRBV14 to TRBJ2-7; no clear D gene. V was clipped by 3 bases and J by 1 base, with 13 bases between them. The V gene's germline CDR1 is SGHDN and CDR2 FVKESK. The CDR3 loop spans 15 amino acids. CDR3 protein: CASSQRTVNSYEQYF. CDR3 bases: TGTGCCAGCAGCCAGCGGACGGTGAATTCCTACGAGCAGTACTTC.

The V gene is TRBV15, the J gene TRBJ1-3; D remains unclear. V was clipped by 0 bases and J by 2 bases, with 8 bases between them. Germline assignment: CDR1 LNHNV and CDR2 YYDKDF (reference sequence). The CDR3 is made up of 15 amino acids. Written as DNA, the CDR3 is TGTGCCACCAGCAGAGATTTTGCCACTGGAAACACCATATATTTT. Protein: CATSRDFATGNTIYF.

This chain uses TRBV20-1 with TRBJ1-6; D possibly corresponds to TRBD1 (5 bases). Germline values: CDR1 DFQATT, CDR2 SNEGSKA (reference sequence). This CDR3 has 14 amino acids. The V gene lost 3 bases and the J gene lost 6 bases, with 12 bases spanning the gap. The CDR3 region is CSASEGHFNSPLHF. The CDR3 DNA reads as TGCAGTGCTAGTGAAGGACACTTTAATTCACCCCTCCACTTT.

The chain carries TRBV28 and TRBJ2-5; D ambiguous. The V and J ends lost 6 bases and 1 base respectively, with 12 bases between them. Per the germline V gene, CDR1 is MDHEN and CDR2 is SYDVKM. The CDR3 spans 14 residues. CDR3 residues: CASRAYISQETQYF. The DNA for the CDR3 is TGTGCCAGCAGGGCTTACATCTCCCAAGAGACCCAGTACTTC.